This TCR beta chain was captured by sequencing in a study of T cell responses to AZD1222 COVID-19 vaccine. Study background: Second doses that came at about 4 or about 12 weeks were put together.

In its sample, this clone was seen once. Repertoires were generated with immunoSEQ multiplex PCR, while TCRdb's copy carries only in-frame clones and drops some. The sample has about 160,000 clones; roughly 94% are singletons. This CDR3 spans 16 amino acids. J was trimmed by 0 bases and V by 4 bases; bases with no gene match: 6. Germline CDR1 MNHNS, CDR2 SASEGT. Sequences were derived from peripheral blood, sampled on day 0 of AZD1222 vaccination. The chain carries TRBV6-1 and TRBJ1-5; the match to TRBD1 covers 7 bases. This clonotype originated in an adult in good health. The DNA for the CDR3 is TGTGCCAGCAGTGGATGGACAGGTTATAGCAATCAGCCCCAGCATTTT. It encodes CASSGWTGYSNQPQHF.